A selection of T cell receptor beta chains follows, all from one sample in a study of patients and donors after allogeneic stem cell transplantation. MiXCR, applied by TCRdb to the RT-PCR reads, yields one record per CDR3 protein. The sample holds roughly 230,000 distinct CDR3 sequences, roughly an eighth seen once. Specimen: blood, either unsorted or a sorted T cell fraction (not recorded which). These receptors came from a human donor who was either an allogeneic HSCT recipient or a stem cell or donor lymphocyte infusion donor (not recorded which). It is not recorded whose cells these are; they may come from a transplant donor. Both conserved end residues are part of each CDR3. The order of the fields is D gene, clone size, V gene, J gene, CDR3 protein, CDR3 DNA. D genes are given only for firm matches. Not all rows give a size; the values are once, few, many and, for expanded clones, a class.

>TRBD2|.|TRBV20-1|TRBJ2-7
CSAYGTSDVYEQYF
TGCAGTGCCTACGGGACTAGCGACGTCTACGAGCAGTACTTC
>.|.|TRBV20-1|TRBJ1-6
CSARQRGDSYNSPLHF
TGCAGTGCTAGACAGCGGGGGGACTCCTATAATTCACCCCTCCACTTT
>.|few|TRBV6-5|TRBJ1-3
CASSYFFRSSGNTIYF
TGTGCCAGCAGTTACTTTTTCAGGAGCTCTGGAAACACCATATATTTT
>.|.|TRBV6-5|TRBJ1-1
CASSYWGDAEAFF
TGTGCCAGCAGTTATTGGGGGGACGCTGAAGCTTTCTTT
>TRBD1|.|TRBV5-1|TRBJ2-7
CASSGGQGASSYEQYF
TGCGCCAGCAGCGGGGGACAGGGGGCGAGCTCCTACGAGCAGTACTTC
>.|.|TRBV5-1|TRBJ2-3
CASSLPATSTDTQYF
TGCGCCAGCAGCCTCCCGGCTACTAGCACAGATACGCAGTATTTT
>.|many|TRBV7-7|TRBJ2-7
CASSLTPGSHEQYF
TGTGCCAGCAGCTTAACCCCAGGGAGCCACGAGCAGTACTTC
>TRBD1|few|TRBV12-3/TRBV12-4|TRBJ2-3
CASSPWTGGTDTQYF
TGTGCCAGCAGTCCTTGGACAGGTGGCACAGATACGCAGTATTTT
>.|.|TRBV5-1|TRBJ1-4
CASSLTLSGEKLFF
TGCGCCAGCAGCCTCACCTTAAGTGGCGAAAAACTGTTTTTT
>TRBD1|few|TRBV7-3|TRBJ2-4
CASSLTPGQGGKNIQYF
TGTGCCAGCAGCTTAACGCCGGGACAGGGAGGGAAAAACATTCAGTACTTC
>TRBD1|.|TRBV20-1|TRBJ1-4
CSARALTGDESEKLFF
TGCAGTGCTAGAGCACTGACAGGGGATGAAAGCGAAAAACTGTTTTTT
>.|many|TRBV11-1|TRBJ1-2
CASSLGGRQGRTNYGYTF
TGTGCCAGCAGCTTAGGGGGACGGCAGGGGAGAACTAACTATGGCTACACCTTC
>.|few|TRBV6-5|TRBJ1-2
CASSYSGESYGYTF
TGTGCCAGCAGTTACTCCGGGGAGTCATATGGCTACACCTTC
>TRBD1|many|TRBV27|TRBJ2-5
CASSPNDRGPSGETQYF
TGTGCCAGCAGTCCCAATGACAGGGGGCCCTCGGGTGAGACCCAGTACTTC
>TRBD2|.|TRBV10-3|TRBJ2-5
CAISAVGGEKQETQYF
TGTGCCATCAGTGCGGTGGGGGGGGAAAAACAAGAGACCCAGTACTTC
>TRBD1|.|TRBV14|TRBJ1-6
CASSPGQGVNSPLHF
TGTGCCAGCAGCCCAGGACAGGGGGTGAATTCACCCCTCCACTTT
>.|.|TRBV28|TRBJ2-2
CASSRGRATGELFF
TGTGCCAGCAGCCGCGGCCGAGCCACAGGGGAGCTGTTTTTT
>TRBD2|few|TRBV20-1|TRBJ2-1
CSASRRTSGNRPDGQFF
TGCAGTGCTAGTCGCCGGACTAGCGGGAATAGGCCGGATGGGCAGTTCTTC
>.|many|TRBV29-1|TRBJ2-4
CSVQIAKNIQYF
TGCAGCGTCCAAATCGCCAAAAACATTCAGTACTTC
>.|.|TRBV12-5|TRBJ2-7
CASGPRHEQYF
TGTGCTAGTGGTCCCAGGCACGAGCAGTACTTC
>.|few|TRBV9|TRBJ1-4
CASSVETGNNEKLFF
TGTGCCAGCAGCGTAGAGACAGGCAATAATGAAAAACTGTTTTTT
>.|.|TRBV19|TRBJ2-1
CASSWVGEYNEQFF
TGTGCCAGTAGTTGGGTAGGGGAATACAATGAGCAGTTCTTC
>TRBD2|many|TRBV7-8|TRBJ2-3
CASSVGGAGDTQYF
TGTGCCAGCAGCGTCGGGGGGGCCGGGGATACGCAGTATTTT
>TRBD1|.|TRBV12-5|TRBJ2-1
CASGLDRGRWNEQFF
TGTGCTAGTGGTTTGGATAGGGGGCGGTGGAATGAGCAGTTCTTC
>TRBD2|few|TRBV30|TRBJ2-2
CAWRKKRGGVGELFF
TGTGCCTGGAGGAAAAAGCGGGGGGGCGTCGGGGAGCTGTTTTTT
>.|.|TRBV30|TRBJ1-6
CAWCFRGGSPLHF
TGTGCCTGGTGTTTTAGGGGCGGCTCACCCCTCCACTTT
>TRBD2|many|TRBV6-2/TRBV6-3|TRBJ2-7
CASSRTSGSPHEQYF
TGTGCCAGCAGCCGGACTAGCGGGAGCCCCCACGAGCAGTACTTC
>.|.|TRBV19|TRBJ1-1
CASRPPQGSAFF
TGTGCCAGTAGGCCACCACAGGGTTCGGCTTTCTTT
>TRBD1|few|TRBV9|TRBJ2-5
CASSLGDRGAGETQYF
TGTGCCAGCAGCTTGGGCGACAGGGGGGCTGGAGAGACCCAGTACTTC
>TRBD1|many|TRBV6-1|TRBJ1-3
CASSPRTRQGVGNTIYF
TGTGCCAGCAGTCCCCGGACGAGGCAGGGGGTTGGAAACACCATATATTTT
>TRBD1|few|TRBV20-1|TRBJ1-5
CSASAGQGGQPQHF
TGCAGTGCTAGTGCTGGACAGGGTGGGCAGCCCCAGCATTTT
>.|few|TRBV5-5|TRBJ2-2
CASSSLGVVANTGELFF
TGTGCCAGCAGCTCTCTAGGGGTCGTGGCGAACACCGGGGAGCTGTTTTTT
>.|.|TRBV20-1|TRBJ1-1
CSASLTEAFF
TGCAGTGCTAGCTTAACTGAAGCTTTCTTT
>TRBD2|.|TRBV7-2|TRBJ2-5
CASSLGLAASQETQYF
TGTGCCAGCAGCTTAGGACTAGCGGCCTCCCAAGAGACCCAGTACTTC
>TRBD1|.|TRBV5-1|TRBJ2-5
CASSVTGGGETQYF
TGCGCCAGCAGCGTTACAGGGGGCGGAGAGACCCAGTACTTC
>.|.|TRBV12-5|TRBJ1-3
CASRHRRDPGAGNTIYF
TGTGCTAGTAGGCATCGGCGGGACCCGGGCGCCGGAAACACCATATATTTT
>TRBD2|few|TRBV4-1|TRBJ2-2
CASRPIGTMNTGELFF
TGCGCCAGCCGGCCTATCGGGACTATGAACACCGGGGAGCTGTTTTTT
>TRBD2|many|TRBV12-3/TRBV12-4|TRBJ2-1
CASTPREGGRSNEQFF
TGTGCCAGCACCCCCCGGGAGGGCGGACGGAGCAATGAGCAGTTCTTC
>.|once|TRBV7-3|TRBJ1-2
CASSLTPLGGYTF
TGTGCCAGCAGCTTAACCCCTCTGGGTGGCTACACCTTC
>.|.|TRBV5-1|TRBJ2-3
CASSPSRGAGTDTQYF
TGCGCCAGCAGCCCCTCTCGCGGGGCGGGCACAGATACGCAGTATTTT
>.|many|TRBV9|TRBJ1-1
CASSPSRASAEAFF
TGTGCCAGCAGCCCTAGTCGGGCTTCGGCTGAAGCTTTCTTT
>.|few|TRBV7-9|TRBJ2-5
CASSLAGLIETQYF
TGTGCCAGCAGCTTAGCGGGACTTATAGAGACCCAGTACTTC
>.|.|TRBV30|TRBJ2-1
CAWSPSYNEQFF
TGTGCCTGGAGCCCCTCGTACAATGAGCAGTTCTTC
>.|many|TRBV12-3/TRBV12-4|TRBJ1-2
CASSLMWGGYTF
TGTGCCAGCAGTTTAATGTGGGGAGGCTACACCTTC
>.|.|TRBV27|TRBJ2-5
CASSQRGETQYF
TGTGCCAGCAGCCAAAGGGGAGAGACCCAGTACTTC
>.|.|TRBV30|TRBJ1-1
CAWTPRGESGEAFF
TGTGCCTGGACCCCCCGAGGGGAAAGCGGTGAAGCTTTCTTT
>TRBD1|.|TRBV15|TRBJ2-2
CATSRGDRANTGELFF
TGTGCCACCAGCAGAGGGGACAGGGCGAACACCGGGGAGCTGTTTTTT
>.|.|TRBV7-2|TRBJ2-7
CASSLRGRGLEQYF
TGTGCCAGCAGCTTAAGGGGGCGGGGGTTGGAGCAGTACTTC
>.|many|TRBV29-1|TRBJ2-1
CSGRGGSSYNEQFF
TGCAGCGGTCGTGGGGGGAGCTCCTACAATGAGCAGTTCTTC
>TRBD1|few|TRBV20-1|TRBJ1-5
CSGRETSGTAYSNQPQHF
TGCAGTGGTAGAGAAACTTCCGGGACAGCTTATAGCAATCAGCCCCAGCATTTT
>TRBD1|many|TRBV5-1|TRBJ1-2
CASSSGDSSLTNYGYTF
TGCGCCAGCAGCTCGGGGGACAGTTCTTTGACTAACTATGGCTACACCTTC